A selection of T cell receptor beta chains follows, all from one sample in a study of shared clonotypes between healthy human individuals. Assay used: immunoSEQ multiplex PCR; TCRdb lists only in-frame clones, some missing. The table includes more than 2 million clones, approximately 94% detected once. The sequenced material came from naive CD4+ T cells sorted from blood. These receptor sequences come from a man aged 18-30 years in good health. Both conserved end residues are part of each CDR3. Each record gives: J gene, CDR3 length, V gene, clone size, CDR3 protein. Expanded clones get a size class; other rows say once, few or many, or leave the size out.

j_call: TRBJ1-3
cdr3_length: 17
v_call: TRBV10-3
clone_size: -
cdr3_aa: CAISESSQQISGNTIYF

j_call: TRBJ1-5
cdr3_length: 20
v_call: TRBV11-3
clone_size: -
cdr3_aa: CASSLPLGDAPNYSNQPQHF

j_call: TRBJ2-1
cdr3_length: 11
v_call: TRBV30
clone_size: -
cdr3_aa: CAWSVRLEQFF

j_call: TRBJ1-6
cdr3_length: 17
v_call: TRBV27
clone_size: -
cdr3_aa: CASSLLGGGFYNSPLHF

j_call: TRBJ2-1
cdr3_length: 13
v_call: TRBV30
clone_size: -
cdr3_aa: CAWGGSVYNEQFF

j_call: TRBJ2-5
cdr3_length: 17
v_call: TRBV18
clone_size: -
cdr3_aa: CASSPPRHSEIQETQYF

j_call: TRBJ2-7
cdr3_length: 14
v_call: TRBV5-1
clone_size: -
cdr3_aa: CASSLEQGPYEQYF

j_call: TRBJ1-6
cdr3_length: 13
v_call: TRBV5-6
clone_size: -
cdr3_aa: CASSFAGDSPLHF

j_call: TRBJ2-7
cdr3_length: 14
v_call: TRBV6-1
clone_size: -
cdr3_aa: CASQNRGKAYEQYF

j_call: TRBJ2-1
cdr3_length: 12
v_call: TRBV5-4
clone_size: once
cdr3_aa: CASRRWDYEQFF